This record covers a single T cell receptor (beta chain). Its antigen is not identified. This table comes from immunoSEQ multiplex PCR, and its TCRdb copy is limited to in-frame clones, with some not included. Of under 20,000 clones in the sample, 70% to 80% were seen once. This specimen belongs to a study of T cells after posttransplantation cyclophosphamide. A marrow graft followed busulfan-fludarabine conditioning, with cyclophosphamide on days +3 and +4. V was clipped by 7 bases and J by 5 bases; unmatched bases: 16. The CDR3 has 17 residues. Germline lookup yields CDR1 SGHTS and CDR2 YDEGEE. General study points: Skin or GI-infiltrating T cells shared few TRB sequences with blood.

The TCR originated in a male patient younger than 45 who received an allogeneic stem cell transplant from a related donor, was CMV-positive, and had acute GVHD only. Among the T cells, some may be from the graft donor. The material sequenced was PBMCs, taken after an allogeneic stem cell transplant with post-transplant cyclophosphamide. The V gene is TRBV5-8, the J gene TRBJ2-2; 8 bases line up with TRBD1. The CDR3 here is CASGYPPGGELTGELFF. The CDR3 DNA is TGTGCCAGCGGCTACCCTCCAGGGGGCGAGTTAACCGGGGAGCTGTTTTTT.